These 24 T cell receptor beta chains originate from one sample sequenced in a study of cytomegalovirus exposure and HLA in healthy donors. Primers included in the PCR were 60 Vbeta and 13 Jbeta primers. Assay: immunoSEQ multiplex PCR; the TCRdb copy retains only in-frame clones and omits some. The sample lists about 120,000 clones; around 69% were seen once. The sequenced sample consisted of PBMCs. The source is a woman aged 40-49 years in good health and CMV-seropositive.

This clone was seen more than once but under ten times. The genes are TRBV6-1 and TRBJ2-7; maybe TRBD1 (5 bases). There are 15 residues in the CDR3. Germline CDR1 MNHNS, CDR2 SASEGT. Trimming removed 2 bases from V and 1 base from J, with 12 bases in between. CDR3 DNA sequence: TGTGCCAGCAGTGAAAGTGAGGACAAGTCCTACGAGCAGTACTTC. Translating gives CASSESEDKSYEQYF.

CDR3 in DNA: TGTGCCAGCAGACCCGACAGGATAAGTTCACCCCTCCACTTT. Its translation is CASRPDRISSPLHF. This chain links TRBV6-5 with TRBJ1-6, with D maybe TRBD1 (6 bases). Germline V gene lookup returns CDR1 MNHEY and CDR2 SVGAGI. CDR3 length: 14 amino acids. Trimming left V 6 bases short and J 9 bases short, with 15 bases between.

The chain links TRBV7-8 to TRBJ1-5; D ambiguous. V dropped 3 bases and J dropped 6 bases, with 15 bases sitting between them. Germline lookup yields CDR1 SGHVS and CDR2 FQNEAQ. CDR3 length equals 15 residues. CDR3 sequence reads: CASSFSTADGQPQHF. CDR3 in DNA: TGTGCCAGCAGCTTTTCGACCGCGGATGGTCAGCCCCAGCATTTT.

This sequence joins TRBV7-8 and TRBJ2-7; 7 bases are shared with TRBD2. The CDR3 extends over 15 amino acids. Per germline, CDR1 SGHVS and CDR2 FQNEAQ. V was clipped by 1 base and J by 6 bases; unmatched bases: 9. CDR3: CASSLERGLSLEQYF. The CDR3, as DNA: TGTGCCAGCAGCTTAGAGCGGGGCTTATCCCTCGAGCAGTACTTC.

CDR3 sequence reads: CASSFQAGGPGETQYF. Here the CDR3 DNA reads TGTGCCAGCAGTTTTCAAGCGGGAGGGCCGGGGGAGACCCAGTACTTC. The chain has TRBV11-1 and TRBJ2-5; 10 bases match TRBD2. Germline loops: CDR1 SGHAT, CDR2 FQDESV (reference sequence). The CDR3 runs 16 residues. V lost 6 bases to trimming and J lost 5 bases; unmatched junction nucleotides: 12. Looking up the rest from reference TRBV11-1 and TRBJ2-5 gives the full variable domain: EAEVAQSPRYKITEKSQAVAFWCDPISGHATLYWYRQILGQGPELLVQFQDESVVDDSQLPKDRFSAERLKGVDSTLKIQPAELGDSAMYLCASSFQAGGPGETQYFGPGTRLLVL.

The chain is built from TRBV28 and TRBJ1-2; D is unresolved. Per germline, CDR1 MDHEN and CDR2 SYDVKM. V shed 7 bases and J shed 1 base, with 7 bases lying between them. The CDR3 runs to 12 residues. The CDR3: CASNGFNYGYTF. The CDR3 region has the DNA TGTGCCAGCAACGGGTTTAACTATGGCTACACCTTC.

The V call is TRBV27, the J call TRBJ2-7; D is unresolved. The CDR3 is 14 amino acids. Germline CDR1 and CDR2: MNHEY and SMNVEV (reference sequence). V was clipped by 5 bases and J by 1 base, with 12 bases between them. The CDR3 sequence is CASSLVLGSYEQYF. As DNA, the CDR3 is TGTGCCAGCAGTCTAGTTCTCGGGTCCTACGAGCAGTACTTC.

This clone was found a few times. J is TRBJ2-5 and V is TRBV5-6; D might be TRBD1 (6 bases). This CDR3 region has 14 residues. Germline V CDR1 and CDR2: SGHDT, YYEEEE. The V end lost 4 bases, the J end lost 4 bases, and 14 bases lay between the germline ends. The CDR3 loop reads CASSLTGVGETQYF. The CDR3, as DNA: TGTGCCAGCAGCCTGACAGGCGTGGGAGAGACCCAGTACTTC.

This rearrangement joins TRBV7-3 to TRBJ2-3, with 9 bases lining up with TRBD2. The V gene end was trimmed by 1 base and the J gene end by 1 base; junction bases not matched to a gene: 6. The germline gives CDR1 SGHTA, CDR2 FQGTGA. The CDR3 has 17 amino acids. CDR3 protein: CASSLIGRTSGTDTQYF. The CDR3, as DNA: TGTGCCAGCAGCTTAATTGGTCGGACTAGCGGCACAGATACGCAGTATTTT.

CDR3 sequence: CAQKGQADTQYF. The CDR3 nucleotides read TGTGCCCAAAAGGGGCAGGCAGATACGCAGTATTTT. The chain links TRBV30 to TRBJ2-3; a possible D gene is TRBD1 (5 bases). Germline V CDR1 and CDR2: GTSNPN, SVGIG (reference sequence). Trimming cost V 8 bases and J 4 bases, with 13 bases left between them. This CDR3 is built from 12 residues.

The chain recombines TRBV27 with TRBJ1-1; D is perhaps TRBD1 (5 bases). CDR1 is MNHEY, CDR2 SMNVEV, per germline (reference sequence). This CDR3 region has 16 residues. The germline V and J ends were trimmed by 2 bases and 8 bases, with 21 bases remaining between them. The CDR3 region is CASSLDSGGRKLEAFF. The DNA for the CDR3 is TGTGCCAGCAGTTTAGATTCCGGGGGTCGGAAGCTGGAAGCTTTCTTT.

V is TRBV11-3 and J is TRBJ1-2; 10 positions agree with TRBD1. V dropped 5 bases and J dropped 5; count of bases not matched to a gene: 17. Germline V gives CDR1 SGHNT, CDR2 YENEEA. The CDR3 consists of 18 residues. Here the CDR3 DNA reads TGTGCCAGCAGCCCAACCGGGACAGGGGTTTTGAGTTTTTATGGCTACACCTTC. Translation gives CASSPTGTGVLSFYGYTF.

The chain uses TRBV6-1 and TRBJ2-5, with D possibly TRBD2 on 7 matching bases. Germline CDR1 MNHNS, CDR2 SASEGT. The CDR3 length is 13 residues. Trimming took off 11 bases at V and 4 bases at J, with 17 bases between the two ends. DNA for the CDR3: TGTGCCCTAGGGGAGGGGGATTTAGAGACCCAGTACTTC. It encodes CALGEGDLETQYF.

This clone was seen once. This chain links TRBV30 with TRBJ2-6, with D tentatively TRBD2 (5 bases). This CDR3 spans 15 amino acids. Germline V CDR1 and CDR2: GTSNPN, SVGIG (reference sequence). V was shortened by 4 bases and J by 0 bases, with 10 bases between the two germline ends. The chain's CDR3 is CAWKAGHSGANVLTF. CDR3 DNA sequence: TGTGCCTGGAAGGCGGGTCACTCTGGGGCCAACGTCCTGACTTTC.

This clone was detected only a few times. The chain links TRBV5-1 to TRBJ1-6; D gene ambiguous. The CDR3 is 13 amino acids. CDR1 is SGHRS and CDR2 is YFSETQ in the germline V gene. V lost 4 bases, J lost 9 bases, and 11 bases lay in between. CDR3 region: CASSVTRGSPLHF. In nucleotides, the CDR3 is TGCGCCAGCAGCGTGACCCGGGGTTCACCCCTCCACTTT.

J is TRBJ2-1 and V is TRBV5-1, with TRBD2 as a possible D gene (6 bases). The CDR3 totals 14 residues. From germline, CDR1 is SGHRS and CDR2 YFSETQ. Trimming took 1 base from V and 6 from J, leaving 11 bases between them. The CDR3 DNA sequence: TGCGCCAGCAGCTTGCCGGGACTTAGCAATGAGCAGTTCTTC. It is translated as CASSLPGLSNEQFF.

The rearrangement uses TRBV6-1 and TRBJ2-7; maybe TRBD1 (5 bases). V lost 6 bases and J 6 bases, leaving 6 bases between the germline ends. The V gene's germline CDR1 is MNHNS and CDR2 SASEGT. The CDR3 has 10 residues. CDR3 residues: CASRDSEQYF. In nucleotides, the CDR3 is TGTGCCAGCAGAGACAGCGAGCAGTACTTC.

The table lists this clone with a few counts. The genes are TRBV5-1 and TRBJ1-4; 8 positions agree with TRBD1. This CDR3 is built from 14 residues. Germline CDR1 SGHRS, CDR2 YFSETQ. J lost 8 bases, V lost 5 bases, and 8 bases had no gene match. The DNA for the CDR3 is TGCGCCAGCAGTTCCACAGGGGGTCAAGAAAAACTGTTTTTT. This codes for CASSSTGGQEKLFF.

The chain employs TRBV2 and TRBJ1-2, with a tentative D call TRBD1 (5 bases). This CDR3 region has 15 residues. Germline V lookup: CDR1 SNHLY, CDR2 FYNNEI. The germline V and J ends were trimmed by 3 bases and 4 bases, with 15 bases remaining between them. CDR3 DNA: TGTGCCAGCAGTGAGATGACAGTAACTTCCTATGGCTACACCTTC. Residues: CASSEMTVTSYGYTF.

The chain carries TRBV6-5 and TRBJ2-5; D remains ambiguous. This CDR3 has 14 residues. Germline V gene data show CDR1 as MNHEY and CDR2 as SVGAGI. Trimming removed 0 bases at V and 6 bases at J, with 11 bases between. CDR3 nucleotides: TGTGCCAGCAGTTACTCGATCGGGTCCCAGACCCAGTACTTC. Translating it yields CASSYSIGSQTQYF.

This chain links TRBV5-8 with TRBJ2-5; no clear D gene. The CDR3 totals 14 residues. V lost 0 bases to trimming and J lost 1 base, with 7 bases between them. Germline V lookup: CDR1 SGHTS, CDR2 YDEGEE. CDR3 protein: CASSLEVVQETQYF. The CDR3, as DNA: TGTGCCAGCAGCTTGGAAGTAGTCCAAGAGACCCAGTACTTC.

The V gene is TRBV28, the J gene TRBJ1-1; TRBD1 aligns across 8 bases. V shed 5 bases, J shed 4 bases, and the junction held 9 bases outside the gene matches. CDR1 is MDHEN, CDR2 SYDVKM, per germline. The CDR3 is 15 residues long. The CDR3 DNA reads TGTGCCAGCAGTAACAGGGGGGTAGGGGGCACTGAAGCTTTCTTT. This translates into CASSNRGVGGTEAFF.

This clone was seen many times. The chain is built from TRBV5-8 and TRBJ1-2; D is perhaps TRBD1 (6 bases). The CDR3 loop spans 13 amino acids. The V end was cut by 4 bases, the J end by 3 bases, with 10 bases between. Germline V gives CDR1 SGHTS, CDR2 YDEGEE. The CDR3 region is CASSLQGYYGYTF. The CDR3 DNA sequence: TGTGCCAGCAGCCTACAGGGCTACTATGGCTACACCTTC.

The chain is built from TRBV6-5 and TRBJ2-1; 7 bases map to TRBD2. V trimming: 6 bases; J trimming: 0 bases; junction bases outside the gene matches: 5. Germline loops: CDR1 MNHEY, CDR2 SVGAGI. The CDR3 sequence is 15 residues long. This CDR3 reads CASSLGGYSYNEQFF. In DNA, the CDR3 is TGTGCCAGCAGCCTCGGGGGGTACTCCTACAATGAGCAGTTCTTC.